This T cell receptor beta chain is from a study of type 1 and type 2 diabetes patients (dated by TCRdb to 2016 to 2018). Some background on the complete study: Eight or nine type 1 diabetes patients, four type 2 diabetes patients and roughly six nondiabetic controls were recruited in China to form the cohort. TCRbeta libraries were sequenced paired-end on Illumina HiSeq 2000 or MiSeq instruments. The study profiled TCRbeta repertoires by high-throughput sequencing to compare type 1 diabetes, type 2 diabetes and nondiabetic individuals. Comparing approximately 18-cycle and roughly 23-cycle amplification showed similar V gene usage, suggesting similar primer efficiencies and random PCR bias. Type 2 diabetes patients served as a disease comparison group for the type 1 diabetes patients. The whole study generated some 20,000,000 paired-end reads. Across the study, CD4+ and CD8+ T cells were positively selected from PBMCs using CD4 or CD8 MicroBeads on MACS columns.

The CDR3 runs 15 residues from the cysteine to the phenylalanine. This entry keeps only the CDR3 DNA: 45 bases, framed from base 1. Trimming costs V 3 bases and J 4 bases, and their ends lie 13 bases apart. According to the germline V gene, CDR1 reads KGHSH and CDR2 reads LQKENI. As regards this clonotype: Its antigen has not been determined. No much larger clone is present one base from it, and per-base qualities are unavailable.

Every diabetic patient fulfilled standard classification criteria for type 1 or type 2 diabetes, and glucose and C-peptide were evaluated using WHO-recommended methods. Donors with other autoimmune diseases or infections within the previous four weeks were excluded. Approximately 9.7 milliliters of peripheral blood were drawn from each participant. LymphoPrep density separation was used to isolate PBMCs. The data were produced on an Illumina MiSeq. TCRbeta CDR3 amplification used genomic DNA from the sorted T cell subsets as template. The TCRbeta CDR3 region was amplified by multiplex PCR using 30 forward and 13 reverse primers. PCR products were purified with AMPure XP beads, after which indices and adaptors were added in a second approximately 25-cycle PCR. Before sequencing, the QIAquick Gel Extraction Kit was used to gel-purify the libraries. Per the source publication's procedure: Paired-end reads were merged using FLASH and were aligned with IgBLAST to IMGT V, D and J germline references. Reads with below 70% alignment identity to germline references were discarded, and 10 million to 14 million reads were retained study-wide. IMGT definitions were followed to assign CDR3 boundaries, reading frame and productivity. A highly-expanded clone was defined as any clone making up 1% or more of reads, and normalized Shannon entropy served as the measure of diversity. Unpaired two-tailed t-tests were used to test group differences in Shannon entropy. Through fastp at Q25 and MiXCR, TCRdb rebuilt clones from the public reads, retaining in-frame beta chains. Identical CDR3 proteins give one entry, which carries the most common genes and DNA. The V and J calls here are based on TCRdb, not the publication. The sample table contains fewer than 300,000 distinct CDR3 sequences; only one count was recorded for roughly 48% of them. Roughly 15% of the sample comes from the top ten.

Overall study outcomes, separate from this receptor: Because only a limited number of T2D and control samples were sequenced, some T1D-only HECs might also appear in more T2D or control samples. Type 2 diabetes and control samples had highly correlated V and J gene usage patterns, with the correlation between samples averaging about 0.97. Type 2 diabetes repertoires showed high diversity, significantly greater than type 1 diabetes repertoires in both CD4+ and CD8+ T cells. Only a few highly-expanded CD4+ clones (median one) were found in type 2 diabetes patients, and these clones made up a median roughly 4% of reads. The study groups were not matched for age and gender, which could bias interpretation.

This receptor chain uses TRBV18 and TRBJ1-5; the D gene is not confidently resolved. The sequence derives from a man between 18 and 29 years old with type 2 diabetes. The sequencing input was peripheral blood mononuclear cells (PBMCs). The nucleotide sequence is TGTGCCAGCTCACCCGCTAGTGACGCAAATCAGCCCCAGCATTTT. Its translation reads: CASSPASDANQPQHF.